One sample yielded the 9 T cell receptor beta chains listed below, sequenced in a study of CD8 T cells in ankylosing spondylitis. Each CDR3 protein gets one entry after TCRdb re-called the 5' RACE reads with MiXCR. The sample carries 250,000 to 400,000 distinct CDR3 sequences, around a tenth recorded once. Source material: blood, either unsorted or a sorted T cell fraction (not recorded which). These receptors originate from a female donor with ankylosing spondylitis or in good health (not recorded which).

This clonotype has ten or more counts. V gene TRBV5-1 combines with J gene TRBJ2-1, with a weak D call TRBD1 (5 bases). Per the germline V gene, CDR1 is SGHRS and CDR2 is YFSETQ. The V end was cut by 5 bases, the J end by 6 bases, with 18 bases between. This CDR3 has 15 residues. CDR3 DNA: TGCGCCAGCAGTTTTCGGACACCCTATGGCAATGAGCAGTTCTTC. Translating gives CASSFRTPYGNEQFF.

This clonotype was picked up many times. The chain joins TRBV7-2 to TRBJ2-3; D might be TRBD2 (6 bases). Germline V gene data show CDR1 as SGHTA and CDR2 as FQGNSA. The length of the CDR3 is 16 residues. V lost 4 bases and J lost 0, with 14 bases in between. The CDR3 bases are TGTGCCAGCAGCTCGGCACTAGCCGCAAGCACAGATACGCAGTATTTT. This gives the protein CASSSALAASTDTQYF.

The gene calls are TRBV9 and TRBJ2-5, with D possibly being TRBD1 or TRBD2 (5 bases each). Trimming removed 3 bases at V and 2 bases at J, with 17 bases between. The V gene's germline CDR1 is SGDLS and CDR2 YYNGEE. The CDR3 consists of 16 residues. The CDR3 DNA sequence: TGTGCCAGCAGCGCGGCCCCGGGACGTCGTCAAGAGACCCAGTACTTC. Translation: CASSAAPGRRQETQYF.

This clonotype was recorded a few times. The chain is built from TRBV6-1 and TRBJ2-7; the D is unclear. The germline gives CDR1 MNHNS, CDR2 SASEGT. Trimming removed 6 bases from V and 0 bases from J, with 15 bases in between. The CDR3 length is 15 residues. The DNA of the CDR3 is TGTGCCAGCAGAAGGGATTCAGAAGGCTCCTACGAGCAGTACTTC. Translated: CASRRDSEGSYEQYF.

Many counts were recorded for this clonotype. The chain couples TRBV10-3 to TRBJ1-1, with 10 bases aligning to TRBD1. Germline V gene sequence: CDR1 ENHRY, CDR2 SYGVKD. Germline trimming cut 2 bases from V and 1 base from J; bases unmatched to any gene: 1. The CDR3 contains 15 residues. CDR3 residues: CAISEGDRGNTEAFF. CDR3 in DNA: TGTGCCATCAGTGAGGGGGACAGGGGGAACACTGAAGCTTTCTTT.

In this sample, this clonotype turned up many times. This chain connects TRBV11-1 to TRBJ2-2, with D uncertain. Per the germline V gene, CDR1 is SGHAT and CDR2 is FQDESV (reference sequence). Trimming cost V 4 bases and J 6 bases, with 9 bases left between them. The CDR3 has 13 residues. CDR3 nucleotide sequence: TGTGCCAGCAGCTCCGTGAGGTCCGGGGAGCTGTTTTTT. It specifies CASSSVRSGELFF.

The chain recombines TRBV25-1 with TRBJ2-5, with 9 nucleotides matching TRBD1. V shed 2 bases and J 5 bases; nucleotides not matched to a gene: 9. The germline CDR1 and CDR2 sequences are MGHDK and SYGVNS. This CDR3 spans 16 amino acids. In DNA, the CDR3 is TGTGCCAGCAGTGAAGCCGGGACAGGGTCGGGCGAGACCCAGTACTTC. This codes for CASSEAGTGSGETQYF.

This clonotype appeared a few times. This chain's CDR3 is CASSLDGGRNEQFF. The DNA for the CDR3 is TGTGCCAGCAGTTTAGATGGAGGGCGGAATGAGCAGTTCTTC. This chain uses TRBV12-3 or TRBV12-4 with TRBJ2-1, with D tentatively TRBD2 (6 bases). This CDR3 spans 14 amino acids. V gave up 1 base and J gave up 7 bases, with 11 bases separating them.

With respect to this clonotype: The junction differs from germline at one of its ends, possibly a read error. This chain uses TRBV7-9 with TRBJ2-2; D unclear. This CDR3 is built from 13 residues. Germline lookup yields CDR1 SEHNR and CDR2 FQNEAQ (reference sequence). CDR3 protein: CASSSSSTRELFF. In DNA form, the CDR3 reads TGTGCCAGCAGCTCTAGTAGCACCAGGGAGCTGTTTTTT.